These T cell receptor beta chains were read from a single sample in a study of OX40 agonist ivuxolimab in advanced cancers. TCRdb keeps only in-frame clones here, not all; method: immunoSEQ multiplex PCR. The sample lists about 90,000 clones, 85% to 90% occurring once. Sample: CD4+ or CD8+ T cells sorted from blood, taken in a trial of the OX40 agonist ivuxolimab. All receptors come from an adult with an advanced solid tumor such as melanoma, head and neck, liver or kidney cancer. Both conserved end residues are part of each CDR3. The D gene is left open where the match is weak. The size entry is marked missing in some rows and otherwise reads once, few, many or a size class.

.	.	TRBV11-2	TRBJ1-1	CASSLDRARAMNTEAFF	TGTGCCAGCAGCTTAGATCGGGCCAGGGCAATGAACACTGAAGCTTTCTTT
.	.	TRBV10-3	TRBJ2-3	CAISERQYTDTQYF	TGTGCCATCAGTGAACGGCAGTACACAGATACGCAGTATTTT
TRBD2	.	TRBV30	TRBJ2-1	CAWSFKRGHNEQFF	TGTGCCTGGAGTTTTAAGCGGGGACACAATGAGCAGTTCTTC
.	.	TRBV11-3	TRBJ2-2	CASSLEGTGELFF	TGTGCCAGCAGCTTAGAAGGGACCGGGGAGCTGTTTTTT
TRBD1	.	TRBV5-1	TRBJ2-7	CASNTGTGIYEQYF	TGCGCCAGCAACACCGGGACAGGGATCTACGAGCAGTACTTC
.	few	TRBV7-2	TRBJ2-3	CASSSLRTDTQYF	TGTGCCAGCAGCTCCCTCCGGACAGATACGCAGTATTTT
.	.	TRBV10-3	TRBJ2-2	CAIKESYANTGELFF	TGTGCCATCAAGGAGTCCTACGCGAACACCGGGGAGCTGTTTTTT
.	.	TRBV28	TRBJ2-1	CASSPNPPRGHNEQFF	TGTGCCAGCAGCCCGAACCCACCCAGGGGCCACAATGAGCAGTTCTTC
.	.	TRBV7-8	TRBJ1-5	CASSLASIWKRGISRQPQHF	TGTGCCAGCAGCTTAGCGTCTATTTGGAAAAGGGGCATATCCCGACAGCCCCAGCATTTT
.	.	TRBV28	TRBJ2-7	CASQVGSYEQYF	TGTGCCTCTCAGGTCGGCTCCTACGAGCAGTACTTC
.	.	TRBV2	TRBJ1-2	CASSEGAGPNYGYTF	TGTGCCAGCAGTGAGGGGGCGGGGCCTAACTATGGCTACACCTTC
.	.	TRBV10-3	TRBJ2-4	CAISERAGGDNKNIQYF	TGTGCCATCAGTGAGCGGGCTGGTGGAGATAACAAAAACATTCAGTACTTC
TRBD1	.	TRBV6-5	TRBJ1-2	CASKPGQGPNYGYTF	TGTGCCAGCAAGCCGGGACAGGGCCCTAACTATGGCTACACCTTC
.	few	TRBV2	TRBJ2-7	CASSRGVGSRYEQYF	TGTGCCAGCAGTAGAGGGGTTGGCTCTCGCTACGAGCAGTACTTC
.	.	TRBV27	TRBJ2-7	CASSLGGPWGEQYF	TGTGCCAGCAGTTTAGGGGGCCCATGGGGGGAGCAGTACTTC
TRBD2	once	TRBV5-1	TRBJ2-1	CASKAGGTNEQFF	TGCGCCAGCAAAGCGGGAGGAACGAATGAGCAGTTCTTC